Listed here is a single T cell receptor (beta chain). What it binds is unknown. CDR3 length: 12 amino acids. J was trimmed by 7 bases and V by 2 bases; bases with no gene match: 1. CDR1 is GTSNPN, CDR2 SVGIG, per germline (reference sequence). This specimen comes from a study of CD8 T cells in Susac syndrome. Notes on the study in general: The TCR sequencing and HLA analysis in the study involved a relatively small number of individuals, as the study acknowledged.

cDNA came from approximately 0.5 to 1 ug RNA primed by random hexamers. With immunoSEQ multiplex PCR, TCR beta CDR3 was amplified across 54 Vbeta and 13 Jbeta. TCRdb re-analysed the immunoSEQ multiplex PCR reads in MiXCR, keeping a single row per CDR3 protein. Of some 200,000 distinct CDR3 sequences in the sample, 90% to 95% were seen once. This TCR was sampled from a human donor with multiple sclerosis. The chain recombines TRBV30 with TRBJ1-4; 7 nucleotides agree with TRBD1. Sequenced input: CD4+ T cells from PBMCs. The CDR3 spells CAWSQGGEKLFF. CDR3 nucleotides: TGTGCCTGGAGTCAGGGGGGTGAAAAACTGTTTTTT.